The T cell receptor beta chain described here comes from a study of OX40 agonist ivuxolimab in advanced cancers. Study results and limitations: At doses 0.1 to 3.0 mg/kg, CD4+ and CD8+ clones expanded.

The repertoire was sequenced with immunoSEQ multiplex PCR; TCRdb's copy has only in-frame clones and lacks some. The sample includes 68,000 or so clones, around 90% of them seen just once. On cycle 4 day 1 and cycle 7 day 1, as well as at baseline, blood was sampled. With respect to this clone: Its antigen remains unknown.

Sequences were derived from CD4+ or CD8+ T cells sorted from blood, sampled in a trial of the OX40 agonist ivuxolimab. The clonotype was recovered from an adult with an advanced solid tumor such as melanoma, head and neck, liver or kidney cancer.

The CDR3, as DNA: TGTGCCAGCGGATCAAACAGGGTGTCCTACGAGCAGTACTTC. Its translation: CASGSNRVSYEQYF. The chain uses TRBV11-3 and TRBJ2-7; a weak D match, TRBD1 (6 bases). CDR3 length: 14 residues. CDR1 is SGHNT and CDR2 is YENEEA in the germline V gene. V was pared by 8 bases and J by 1 base, with 15 bases between.